Listed below are T cell receptor beta chains from one sample, sequenced in a study of OX40 agonist ivuxolimab in advanced cancers. Using immunoSEQ multiplex PCR, the repertoire was profiled, and TCRdb retains in-frame clones only, with some absent. In the table there are fewer than 200,000 clones, 94% of which are singletons. The sequences come from CD4+ or CD8+ T cells sorted from blood, collected in a trial of the OX40 agonist ivuxolimab. The receptors originated from an adult with an advanced solid tumor such as melanoma, head and neck, liver or kidney cancer. The CDR3 runs from the conserved cysteine through the conserved F or W. D genes are given only for firm matches.

>TRBD1|TRBV9|TRBJ1-2
CASSAETGDYYGYTF
TGTGCCAGCAGCGCGGAGACAGGGGACTACTATGGCTACACCTTC
>-|TRBV5-4|TRBJ2-1
CASSGAPLGLYNEQFF
TGTGCCAGCAGCGGCGCTCCTCTAGGCCTCTACAATGAGCAGTTCTTC
>TRBD1|TRBV6-1|TRBJ1-3
CASSVGQGASGNTIYF
TGTGCCAGCAGTGTGGGACAGGGGGCATCAGGAAACACCATATATTTT
>TRBD1|TRBV5-1|TRBJ2-2
CASSGQDRGYRGELFF
TGCGCCAGCAGCGGACAGGATCGGGGTTACCGTGGGGAGCTGTTTTTT
>-|TRBV27|TRBJ2-7
CASSRMLGAHEQYF
TGTGCCAGCAGTCGGATGTTAGGCGCGCACGAGCAGTACTTC
>-|TRBV7-9|TRBJ1-6
CASSPPGRSDYNSPLHF
TGTGCCAGCAGCCCCCCGGGACGATCGGATTATAATTCACCCCTCCACTTT
>TRBD1|TRBV5-5|TRBJ2-7
CASRGQATSSYEQYF
TGTGCCAGCAGGGGACAGGCGACGTCCTCCTACGAGCAGTACTTC
>-|TRBV7-9|TRBJ2-7
CASSLVGGPSYEQYF
TGTGCCAGCAGCTTAGTGGGGGGCCCCTCCTACGAGCAGTACTTC
>-|TRBV7-4|TRBJ1-1
CASSCHRFEAFF
TGTGCCAGCAGCTGTCACAGGTTCGAGGCTTTCTTT
>-|TRBV19|TRBJ1-3
CASSPRTFGNTIYF
TGTGCCAGTAGTCCCCGGACATTTGGAAACACCATATATTTT
>-|TRBV9|TRBJ1-4
CASTPAATNEKLFF
TGTGCCAGCACCCCCGCAGCAACTAATGAAAAACTGTTTTTT
>-|TRBV28|TRBJ1-2
CASSLGPYGYTF
TGTGCCAGCAGTTTAGGGCCCTATGGCTACACCTTC
>TRBD1|TRBV2|TRBJ1-1
CATGTGGLGNTEAFF
TGTGCCACAGGGACAGGGGGCTTGGGGAACACTGAAGCTTTCTTT
>-|TRBV4-3|TRBJ1-1
CASSQDRIARGTEAFF
TGCGCCAGCAGCCAAGATAGGATTGCAAGGGGCACTGAAGCTTTCTTT